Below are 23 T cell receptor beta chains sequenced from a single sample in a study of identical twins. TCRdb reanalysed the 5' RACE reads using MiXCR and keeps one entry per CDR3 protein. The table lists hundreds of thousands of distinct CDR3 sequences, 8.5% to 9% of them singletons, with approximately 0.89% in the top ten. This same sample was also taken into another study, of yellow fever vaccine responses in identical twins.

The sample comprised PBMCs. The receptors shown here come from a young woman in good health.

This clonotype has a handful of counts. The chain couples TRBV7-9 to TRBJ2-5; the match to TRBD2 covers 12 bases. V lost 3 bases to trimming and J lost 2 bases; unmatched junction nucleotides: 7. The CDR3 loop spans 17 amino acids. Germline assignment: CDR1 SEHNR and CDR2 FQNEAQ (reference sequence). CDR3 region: CASSFDGLAGPQETQYF. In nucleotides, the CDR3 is TGTGCCAGCAGCTTTGACGGACTAGCGGGGCCACAAGAGACCCAGTACTTC.

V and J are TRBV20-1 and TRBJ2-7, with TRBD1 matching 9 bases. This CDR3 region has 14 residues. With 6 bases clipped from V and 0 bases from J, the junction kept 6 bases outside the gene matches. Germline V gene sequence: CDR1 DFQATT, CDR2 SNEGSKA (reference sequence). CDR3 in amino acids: CSAVDRGDSYEQYF. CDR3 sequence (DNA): TGCAGTGCAGTAGACAGGGGGGACTCCTACGAGCAGTACTTC.

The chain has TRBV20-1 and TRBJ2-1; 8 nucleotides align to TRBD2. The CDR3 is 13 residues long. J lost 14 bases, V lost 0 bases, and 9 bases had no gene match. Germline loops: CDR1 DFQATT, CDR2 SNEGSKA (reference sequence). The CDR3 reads CSARDPLAGYEFF. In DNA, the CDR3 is TGCAGTGCTAGAGACCCCCTAGCGGGCTACGAGTTCTTC.

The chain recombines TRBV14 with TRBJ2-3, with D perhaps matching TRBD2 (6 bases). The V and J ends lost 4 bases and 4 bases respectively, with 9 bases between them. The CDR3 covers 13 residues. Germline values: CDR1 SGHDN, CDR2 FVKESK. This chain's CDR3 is CASSRAGSDTQYF. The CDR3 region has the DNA TGTGCCAGCAGCCGCGCGGGGTCAGATACGCAGTATTTT.

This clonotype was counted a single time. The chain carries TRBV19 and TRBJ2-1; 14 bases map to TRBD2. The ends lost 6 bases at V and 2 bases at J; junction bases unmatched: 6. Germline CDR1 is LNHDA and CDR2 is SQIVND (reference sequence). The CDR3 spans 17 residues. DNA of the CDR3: TGTGCCAGTAGCCCGGGGACTAGCGGGAGACCCTACAATGAGCAGTTCTTC. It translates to CASSPGTSGRPYNEQFF.

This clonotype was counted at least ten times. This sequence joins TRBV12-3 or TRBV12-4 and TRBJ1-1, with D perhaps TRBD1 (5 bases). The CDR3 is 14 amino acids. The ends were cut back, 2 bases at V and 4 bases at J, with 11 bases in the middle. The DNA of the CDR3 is TGTGCCAGCAGTTTAACAGGAGGGGCCACTGAAGCTTTCTTT. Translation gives CASSLTGGATEAFF.

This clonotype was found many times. The CDR3 nucleotides are TGCAGTGCCTTCATACAGGGACAAGAGACCCAGTACTTC. Protein product: CSAFIQGQETQYF. The V call is TRBV20-1, the J call TRBJ2-5; D may be TRBD1 (6 bases). V lost 6 bases to trimming and J lost 2 bases, with 13 bases between them. Germline V gene lookup returns CDR1 DFQATT and CDR2 SNEGSKA (reference sequence). This CDR3 spans 13 amino acids.

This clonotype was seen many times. The CDR3 coding sequence is TGTGCCAGCAGTTTTTCGTGGGGCGGGGAGCTGTTTTTT. Its translation is CASSFSWGGELFF. The chain couples TRBV12-3 or TRBV12-4 to TRBJ2-2; D unresolved. V was pared by 3 bases and J by 7 bases, with 9 bases between. CDR3 size: 13 residues.

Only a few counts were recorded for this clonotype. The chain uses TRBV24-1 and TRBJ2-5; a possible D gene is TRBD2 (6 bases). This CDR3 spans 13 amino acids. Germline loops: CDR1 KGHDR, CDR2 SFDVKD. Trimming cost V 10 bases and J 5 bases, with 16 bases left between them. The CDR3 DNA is TGTGCCACGCGCGGGACCGGACATGAGACCCAGTACTTC. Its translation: CATRGTGHETQYF.

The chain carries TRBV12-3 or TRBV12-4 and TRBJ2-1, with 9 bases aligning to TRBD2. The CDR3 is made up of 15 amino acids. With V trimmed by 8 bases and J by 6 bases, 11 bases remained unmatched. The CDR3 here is CASYLGGGGANEQFF. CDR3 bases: TGTGCCAGCTACCTTGGGGGCGGGGGGGCCAATGAGCAGTTCTTC.

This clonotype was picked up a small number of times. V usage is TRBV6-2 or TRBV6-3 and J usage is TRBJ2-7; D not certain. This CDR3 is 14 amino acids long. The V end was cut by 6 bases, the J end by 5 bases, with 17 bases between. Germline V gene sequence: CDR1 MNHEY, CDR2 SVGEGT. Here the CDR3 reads CASSLWASLDEQYF. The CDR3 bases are TGTGCCAGCAGCCTGTGGGCGTCTCTCGACGAGCAGTACTTC.

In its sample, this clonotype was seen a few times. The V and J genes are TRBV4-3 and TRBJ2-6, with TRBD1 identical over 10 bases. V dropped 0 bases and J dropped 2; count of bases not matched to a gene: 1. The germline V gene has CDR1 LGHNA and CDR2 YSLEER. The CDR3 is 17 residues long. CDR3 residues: CASSQEGQGTGANVLTF. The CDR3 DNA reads TGCGCCAGCAGCCAAGAGGGACAGGGGACTGGGGCCAACGTCCTGACTTTC.

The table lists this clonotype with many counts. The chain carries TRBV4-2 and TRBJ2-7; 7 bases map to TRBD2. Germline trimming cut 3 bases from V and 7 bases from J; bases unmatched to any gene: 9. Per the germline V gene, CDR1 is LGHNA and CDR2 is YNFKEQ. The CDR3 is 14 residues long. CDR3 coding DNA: TGTGCCAGCAGCCATGGACTAGTTACCGGGGAGCAGTACTTC. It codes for CASSHGLVTGEQYF.

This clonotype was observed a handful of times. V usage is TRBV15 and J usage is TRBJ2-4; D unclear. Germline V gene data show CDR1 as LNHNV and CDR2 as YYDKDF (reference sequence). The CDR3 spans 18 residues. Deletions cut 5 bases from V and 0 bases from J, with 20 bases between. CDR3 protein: CATSPRLEEPLAKNIQYF. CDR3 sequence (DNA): TGTGCCACCAGCCCACGTCTCGAGGAACCCCTAGCCAAAAACATTCAGTACTTC.

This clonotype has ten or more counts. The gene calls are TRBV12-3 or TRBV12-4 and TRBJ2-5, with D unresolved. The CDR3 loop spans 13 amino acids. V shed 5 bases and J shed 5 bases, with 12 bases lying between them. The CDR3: CASSMGSFETQYF. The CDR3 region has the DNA TGTGCCAGCAGTATGGGCAGTTTCGAGACCCAGTACTTC.

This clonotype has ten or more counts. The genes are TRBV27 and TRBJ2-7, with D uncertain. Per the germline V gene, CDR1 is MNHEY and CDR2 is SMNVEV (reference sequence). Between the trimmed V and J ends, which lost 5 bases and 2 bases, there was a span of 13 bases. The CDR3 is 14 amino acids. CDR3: CASSPGPRTYEQYF. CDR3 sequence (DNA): TGTGCCAGCAGTCCCGGCCCAAGGACCTACGAGCAGTACTTC.

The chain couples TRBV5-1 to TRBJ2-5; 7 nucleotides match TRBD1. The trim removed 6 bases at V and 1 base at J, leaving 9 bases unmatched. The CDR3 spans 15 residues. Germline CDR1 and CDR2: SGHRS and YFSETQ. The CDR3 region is CASTFGDRAQETQYF. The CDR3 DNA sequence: TGCGCCAGCACCTTTGGGGACAGAGCCCAAGAGACCCAGTACTTC.

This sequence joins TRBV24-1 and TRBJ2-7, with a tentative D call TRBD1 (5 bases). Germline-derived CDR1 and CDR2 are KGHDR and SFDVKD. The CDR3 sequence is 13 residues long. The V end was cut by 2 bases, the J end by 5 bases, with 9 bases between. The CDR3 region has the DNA TGTGCCACCAGTGATTCAGGGCGGCACGAGCAGTACTTC. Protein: CATSDSGRHEQYF.

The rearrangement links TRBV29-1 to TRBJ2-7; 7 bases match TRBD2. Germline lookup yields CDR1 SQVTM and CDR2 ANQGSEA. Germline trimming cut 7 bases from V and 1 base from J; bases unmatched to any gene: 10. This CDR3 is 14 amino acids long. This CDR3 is CSARVLAASYEQYF. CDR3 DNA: TGCAGCGCCAGGGTCCTAGCGGCATCCTACGAGCAGTACTTC.

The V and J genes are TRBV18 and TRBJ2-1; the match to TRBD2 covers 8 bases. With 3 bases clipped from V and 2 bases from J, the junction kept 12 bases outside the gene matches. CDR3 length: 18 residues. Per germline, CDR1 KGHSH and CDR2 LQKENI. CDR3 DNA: TGTGCCAGCTCACCGAAGACTAGCGTCGGGCTTACCTACAATGAGCAGTTCTTC. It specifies CASSPKTSVGLTYNEQFF.

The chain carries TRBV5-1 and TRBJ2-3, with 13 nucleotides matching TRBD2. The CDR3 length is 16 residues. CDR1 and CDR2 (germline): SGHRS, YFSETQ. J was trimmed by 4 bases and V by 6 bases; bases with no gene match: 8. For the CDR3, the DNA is TGCGCCAGCACCCGGACTAGCGGGAGTGTGGCAGATACGCAGTATTTT. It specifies CASTRTSGSVADTQYF.

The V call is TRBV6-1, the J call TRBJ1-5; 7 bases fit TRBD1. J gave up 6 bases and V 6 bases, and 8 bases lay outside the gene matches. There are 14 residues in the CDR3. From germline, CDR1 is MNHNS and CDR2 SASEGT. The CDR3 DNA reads TGTGCCAGCAGCCGAAAGGGGGCTGGTCAGCCCCAGCATTTT. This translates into CASSRKGAGQPQHF.

CDR3: CASSEPRGGTQYF. The CDR3 DNA is TGTGCCAGCAGTGAACCCCGGGGAGGGACCCAGTACTTC. V and J are TRBV2 and TRBJ2-5; perhaps TRBD2 as D (6 bases). V lost 2 bases to trimming and J lost 7 bases, with 11 bases between them. Germline V gene data show CDR1 as SNHLY and CDR2 as FYNNEI. CDR3 length equals 13 residues.